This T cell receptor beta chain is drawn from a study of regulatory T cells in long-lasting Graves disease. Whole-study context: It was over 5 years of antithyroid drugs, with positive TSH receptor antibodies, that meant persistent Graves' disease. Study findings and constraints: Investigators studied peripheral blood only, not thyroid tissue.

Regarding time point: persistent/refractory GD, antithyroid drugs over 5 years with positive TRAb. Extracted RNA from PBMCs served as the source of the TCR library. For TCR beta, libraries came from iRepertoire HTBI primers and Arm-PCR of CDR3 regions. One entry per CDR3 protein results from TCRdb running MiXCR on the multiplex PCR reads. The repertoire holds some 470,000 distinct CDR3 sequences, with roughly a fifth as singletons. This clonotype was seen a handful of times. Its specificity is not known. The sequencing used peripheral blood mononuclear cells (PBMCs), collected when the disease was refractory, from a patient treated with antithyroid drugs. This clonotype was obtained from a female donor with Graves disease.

CDR3 nucleotides: TGTGCCAGCAGCCAAACAGATACGCAGTATTTT. This translates into CASSQTDTQYF. The chain has TRBV7-2 and TRBJ2-3, with unresolved D. V was clipped by 5 bases and J by 3 bases, with 3 bases between them. The CDR3 has 11 residues. The V gene's germline CDR1 is SGHTA and CDR2 FQGNSA.